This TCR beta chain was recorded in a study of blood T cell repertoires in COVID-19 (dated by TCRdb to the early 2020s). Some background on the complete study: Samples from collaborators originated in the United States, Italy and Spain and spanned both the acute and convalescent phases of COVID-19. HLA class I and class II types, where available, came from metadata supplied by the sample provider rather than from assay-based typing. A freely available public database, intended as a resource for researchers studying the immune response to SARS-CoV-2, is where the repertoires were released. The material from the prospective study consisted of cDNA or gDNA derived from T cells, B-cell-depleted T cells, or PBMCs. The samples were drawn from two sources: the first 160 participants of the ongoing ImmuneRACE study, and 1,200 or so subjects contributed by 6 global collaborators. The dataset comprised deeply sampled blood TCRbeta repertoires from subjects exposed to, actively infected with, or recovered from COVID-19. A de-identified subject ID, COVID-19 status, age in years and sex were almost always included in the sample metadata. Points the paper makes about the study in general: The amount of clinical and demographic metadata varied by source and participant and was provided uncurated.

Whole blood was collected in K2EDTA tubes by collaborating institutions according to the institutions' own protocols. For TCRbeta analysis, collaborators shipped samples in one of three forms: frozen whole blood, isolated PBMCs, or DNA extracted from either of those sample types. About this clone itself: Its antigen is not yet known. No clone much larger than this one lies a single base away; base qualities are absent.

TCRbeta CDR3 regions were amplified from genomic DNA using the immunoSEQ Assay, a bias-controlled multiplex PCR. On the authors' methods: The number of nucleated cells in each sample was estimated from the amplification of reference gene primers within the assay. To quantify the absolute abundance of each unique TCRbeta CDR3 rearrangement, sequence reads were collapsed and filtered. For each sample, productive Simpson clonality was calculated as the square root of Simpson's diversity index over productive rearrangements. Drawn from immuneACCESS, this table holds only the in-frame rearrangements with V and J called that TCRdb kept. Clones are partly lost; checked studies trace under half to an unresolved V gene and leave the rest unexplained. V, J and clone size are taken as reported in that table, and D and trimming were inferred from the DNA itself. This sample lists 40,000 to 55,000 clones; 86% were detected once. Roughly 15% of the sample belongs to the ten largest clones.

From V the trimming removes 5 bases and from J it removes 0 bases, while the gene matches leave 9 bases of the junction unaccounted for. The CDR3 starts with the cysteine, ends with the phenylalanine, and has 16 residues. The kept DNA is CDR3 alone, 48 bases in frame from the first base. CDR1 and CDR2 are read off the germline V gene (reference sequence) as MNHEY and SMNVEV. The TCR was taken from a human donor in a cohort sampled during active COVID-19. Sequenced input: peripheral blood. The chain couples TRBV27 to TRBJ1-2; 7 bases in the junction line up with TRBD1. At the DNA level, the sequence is TGTGCCAGCAGTGTGGACAGGAGGAATTCTAACTATGGCTACACCTTC. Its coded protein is CASSVDRRNSNYGYTF.